Given below is one TCR beta chain in context. The data are from a study of blood T cell repertoires in COVID-19. For the study at large: PBMCs, B-cell-depleted T cells, or T cells were the source of the cDNA or gDNA that made up the material.

The length of the CDR3 is 13 residues. Germline V gene lookup returns CDR1 SEHNR and CDR2 FQNEAQ (reference sequence). Losses at the gene ends were 7 bases for V and 8 bases for J; bases not matched to a gene: 7. In the study's own analysis: Amplifying reference gene primers gave estimates of nucleated cell counts. Method: immunoSEQ multiplex PCR; TCRdb's copy keeps in-frame clones and lacks some. V and J calls and clone size are given by that table; D and trimming were obtained from the DNA. Of over 70,000 clones listed, around 87% are singletons. The chain joins TRBV7-9 to TRBJ2-1, with TRBD2 matching over 8 bases. Sequencing was done on a sample of peripheral blood. This clonotype was obtained from a human donor in a cohort sampled during active COVID-19. CDR3 sequence: CASTKRERHEQFF. For the CDR3, the DNA is TGTGCCAGCACCAAGCGGGAGCGTCATGAGCAGTTCTTC.